Each of the 14 T cell receptor beta chains below was sequenced from the same sample in a study of T-cell reconstitution after alpha-beta-depleted transplantation in children. Unique molecular identifiers tagged the TCRbeta library. Using its own MiXCR run on the PCR reads, TCRdb lists one record per CDR3 protein. The sample carries hundreds of thousands of distinct CDR3 sequences, about 10% recorded once. The sequences come from PBMCs from the stem cell graft donor, collected from the stem cell graft. All receptors derive from a human donor who donated a stem cell graft to a child with acute myeloid leukemia.

This clonotype was detected a few times. This chain links TRBV5-1 with TRBJ1-5, with D uncertain. Germline V CDR1 and CDR2: SGHRS, YFSETQ. Between the trimmed V and J ends, which lost 0 bases and 4 bases, there was a span of 8 bases. The length of the CDR3 is 14 residues. DNA for the CDR3: TGCGCCAGCAGCTTGGAAGGACGGAATCAGCCCCAGCATTTT. The encoded protein is CASSLEGRNQPQHF.

The chain employs TRBV10-3 and TRBJ1-2, with a possible D match to TRBD1 (5 bases). Trimming took 1 base from V and 8 from J, leaving 20 bases between them. The length of the CDR3 is 16 residues. Germline CDR1 ENHRY, CDR2 SYGVKD. CDR3 protein: CAISELSDLGRDGYTF. In DNA, the CDR3 is TGTGCCATCAGTGAGTTATCGGACCTCGGGCGGGACGGCTACACCTTC.

This clonotype was picked up a small number of times. The chain uses TRBV29-1 and TRBJ2-5, with D maybe TRBD1 (5 bases). Germline-derived CDR1 and CDR2 are SQVTM and ANQGSEA. The germline V and J ends were trimmed by 5 bases and 2 bases, with 18 bases remaining between them. The CDR3 is 15 amino acids. The CDR3 sequence: CSVSDFGHRQETQYF. The DNA of the CDR3 is TGCAGCGTTTCCGACTTCGGACACCGACAAGAGACCCAGTACTTC.

This clonotype was found many times. The chain combines TRBV10-3 with TRBJ2-2, with D maybe TRBD2 (6 bases). CDR1 and CDR2 from the germline V gene are ENHRY and SYGVKD. Trimming removed 4 bases at V and 4 bases at J, with 10 bases between. This CDR3 is built from 14 residues. In DNA, the CDR3 is TGTGCCATCAGTGGGGTCGGGGGCACCGGGGAGCTGTTTTTT. It is translated as CAISGVGGTGELFF.

This clonotype was counted a few times. The chain's CDR3 is CSVRVGTANYGYTF. The DNA for the CDR3 is TGCAGTGTTAGGGTAGGGACAGCTAACTATGGCTACACCTTC. The chain recombines TRBV20-1 with TRBJ1-2; the match to TRBD1 covers 7 bases. Germline trimming cut 7 bases from V and 0 bases from J; bases unmatched to any gene: 8. CDR3 length: 14 amino acids. Germline CDR1 DFQATT, CDR2 SNEGSKA (reference sequence).

This clonotype was counted at least ten times. This sequence joins TRBV7-2 and TRBJ1-1; D is ambiguous. The germline V gene encodes CDR1 SGHTA and CDR2 FQGNSA. The CDR3 sequence is 13 residues long. V lost 2 bases, J lost 7 bases, and 11 bases lay in between. The DNA of the CDR3 is TGTGCCAGCAGCTTAAGCTCTGTTATTGAAGCTTTCTTT. Protein: CASSLSSVIEAFF.

This clonotype was seen repeatedly, ten times or more. The chain is built from TRBV20-1 and TRBJ2-7, with 13 bases that match TRBD2. Per germline, CDR1 DFQATT and CDR2 SNEGSKA (reference sequence). The junction had 9 bases not matched to a gene; V was cut back by 8 bases and J by 5 bases. The CDR3 contains 14 residues. The CDR3 loop reads CSLKRTSGSHEQYF. The CDR3 DNA follows: TGCAGTCTCAAGCGGACTAGCGGGAGTCACGAGCAGTACTTC.

The CDR3 nucleotides read TGCAGTGCTCCACCCCTTAGCGGGAGGGGGGATACGCAGTATTTT. It is translated as CSAPPLSGRGDTQYF. This chain joins TRBV20-1 and TRBJ2-3; 11 nucleotides match TRBD2. Germline lookup yields CDR1 DFQATT and CDR2 SNEGSKA (reference sequence). The CDR3 length is 15 residues. The V gene end was trimmed by 5 bases and the J gene end by 6 bases; junction bases not matched to a gene: 10.

The CDR3 sequence: CASSLEGGLTYEQYF. The CDR3 DNA sequence: TGTGCCAGCAGCTTAGAGGGGGGACTAACCTACGAGCAGTACTTC. The chain joins TRBV7-6 to TRBJ2-7; a weak D match, TRBD2 (7 bases). V was pared by 1 base and J by 2 bases, with 12 bases between. CDR1 and CDR2 (germline): SGHVS, FNYEAQ. This CDR3 spans 15 amino acids.

This clonotype has a count of ten or more. This rearrangement joins TRBV6-2 or TRBV6-3 to TRBJ2-7; 8 bases map to TRBD1. This CDR3 has 15 amino acids. Per the germline V gene, CDR1 is MNHEY and CDR2 is SVGEGT. The V segment lost 5 bases and the J segment 7 bases; nucleotides outside the gene matches: 13. CDR3 in amino acids: CASSPPRQGPEEQYF. The CDR3 DNA sequence: TGTGCCAGCAGTCCTCCTCGACAGGGGCCGGAGGAGCAGTACTTC.

This clonotype has just one count. The final CDR3 position lacks the conserved phenylalanine or tryptophan, pointing to a likely read error. CDR3 protein: CSASGRVGADTEAFS. CDR3 in DNA: TGCAGTGCTAGTGGAAGGGTAGGGGCGGACACTGAAGCTTTCTCT. The rearrangement links TRBV20-1 to TRBJ1-1; D is perhaps TRBD1 (5 bases). Between the trimmed V and J ends, which lost 3 bases and 3 bases, there was a span of 17 bases. CDR3 length equals 15 residues. The germline CDR1 and CDR2 sequences are DFQATT and SNEGSKA (reference sequence).

This clonotype was recorded many times. The chain has TRBV6-5 and TRBJ2-7; the match to TRBD1 covers 11 bases. The germline V gene encodes CDR1 MNHEY and CDR2 SVGAGI. V dropped 2 bases and J dropped 4; count of bases not matched to a gene: 1. This CDR3 is 14 amino acids long. The CDR3 DNA follows: TGTGCCAGCAGTTACCGGGACAGGGGGTACGAGCAGTACTTC. It translates to CASSYRDRGYEQYF.

This clonotype was recorded a few times. The chain recombines TRBV7-9 with TRBJ2-1; 11 nucleotides match TRBD2. The CDR3 loop spans 13 amino acids. After removal of 4 bases from V and 15 bases from J, the junction contained 8 bases not matched to a gene. Germline loops: CDR1 SEHNR, CDR2 FQNEAQ (reference sequence). The CDR3 nucleotides are TGTGCCAGCAGCTGGGGACTAGCGGCCCATCTGTTCTTC. It encodes CASSWGLAAHLFF.

This clonotype has at least ten counts. J is TRBJ2-1 and V is TRBV4-3, with 8 bases that match TRBD2. Per germline, CDR1 LGHNA and CDR2 YSLEER. V trimming: 0 bases; J trimming: 2 bases; junction bases outside the gene matches: 3. The CDR3 has 16 amino acids. Here the CDR3 DNA reads TGCGCCAGCAGCCAAGAATTAGCGGGACCCTACAATGAGCAGTTCTTC. This codes for CASSQELAGPYNEQFF.